A single TCR beta chain is shown here with its context. Its antigen is not identified. This sample was taken from a study of T cell clonotyping in hematopoietic cell transplantation. Libraries were prepared by immunoSEQ multiplex PCR; TCRdb keeps only in-frame clonotypes and omits some of them. Of more than 55,000 clones listed, around 94% were seen once; the top ten hold approximately 1.5%. The CDR3 has 17 amino acids. Looked up from germline, CDR1 is SGHAT and CDR2 is FQNNGV. Germline trimming cut 6 bases from V and 0 bases from J; bases unmatched to any gene: 11. Study-wide results and limits: Without cell sorting, CD4 versus CD8 contributions remain unresolved.

Sequencing was performed on peripheral blood mononuclear cells. This clonotype originated in a man between 50 and 59 years old in good health. Some clones in this sample may be carry-over from other donors' samples. The chain joins TRBV11-2 to TRBJ1-2; 9 positions match TRBD1. This chain's CDR3 is CASRRPGQGTSNYGYTF. The CDR3, as DNA: TGTGCCAGCAGGCGGCCGGGACAGGGAACCTCTAACTATGGCTACACCTTC. Looking up the rest from reference TRBV11-2 and TRBJ1-2 gives the full variable domain: EAGVAQSPRYKIIEKRQSVAFWCNPISGHATLYWYQQILGQGPKLLIQFQNNGVVDDSQLPKDRFSAERLKGVDSTLKIQPAKLEDSAVYLCASRRPGQGTSNYGYTFGSGTRLTVV.